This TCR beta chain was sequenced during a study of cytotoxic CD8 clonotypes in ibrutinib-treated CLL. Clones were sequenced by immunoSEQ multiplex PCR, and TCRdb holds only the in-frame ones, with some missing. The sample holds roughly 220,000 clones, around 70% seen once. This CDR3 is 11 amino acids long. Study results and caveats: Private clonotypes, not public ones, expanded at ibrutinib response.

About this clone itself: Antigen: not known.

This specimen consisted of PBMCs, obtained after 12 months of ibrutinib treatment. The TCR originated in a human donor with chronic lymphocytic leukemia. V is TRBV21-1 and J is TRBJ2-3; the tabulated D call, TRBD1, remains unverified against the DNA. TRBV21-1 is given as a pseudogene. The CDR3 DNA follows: TGTGCCAGCAGCAAAATTACACCGCAGTATTTT. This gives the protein CASSKITPQYF.